The 27 T cell receptor beta chains reported below all come from one sample, sequenced in a study of read filtering for tumor transcriptome and immune sequencing. From approximately 430 ng of RNA, a library with molecular barcoded alpha/delta and beta/gamma adaptors was made. TCRdb itself ran the reads through MiXCR, one entry per CDR3 protein. There are nearly 60,000 distinct CDR3 sequences in the sample; about 12% occur only once, and 16% lies in the top ten. The source material was a population of CD138-negative cells sorted from bone marrow. All receptors derive from a donor at least 40 years old with multiple myeloma.

This clonotype has at least ten counts. This chain uses TRBV30 with TRBJ2-1, with 10 bases matching TRBD1. Germline assignment: CDR1 GTSNPN and CDR2 SVGIG (reference sequence). Unmatched junction bases numbered 9, after V lost 3 bases and J lost 4 bases. The CDR3 runs to 16 residues. CDR3 in DNA: TGTGCCTGGAGCCCGACAGGGGGCATAAAGTACAATGAGCAGTTCTTC. Protein sequence: CAWSPTGGIKYNEQFF. The entire variable domain, with the rest obtained from reference TRBV30 and TRBJ2-1, is as follows: SQTIHQWPATLVQPVGSPLSLECTVEGTSNPNLYWYRQAAGRGLQLLFYSVGIGQISSEVPQNLSASRPQDRQFILSSKKLLLSDSGFYLCAWSPTGGIKYNEQFFGPGTRLTVL.

This clonotype was recorded many times. The chain uses TRBV6-2 or TRBV6-3 and TRBJ2-2, with D maybe TRBD2 (6 bases). The CDR3 has 14 residues. Germline lookup yields CDR1 MNHEY and CDR2 SVGEGT. The V end was cut by 6 bases, the J end by 3 bases, with 11 bases between. As DNA, the CDR3 is TGTGCCAGCAGGGGCGGGGTTGACACCGGGGAGCTGTTTTTT. Translated: CASRGGVDTGELFF.

This clonotype was detected many times. This chain uses TRBV20-1 with TRBJ1-5, with 8 bases identical to TRBD1. The ends lost 0 bases at V and 6 bases at J; junction bases unmatched: 4. CDR1 DFQATT and CDR2 SNEGSKA come from the germline V gene (reference sequence). The CDR3 spans 14 residues. The CDR3 DNA reads as TGCAGTGCTAGAGATTGGACAGGGAGTCAGCCCCAGCATTTT. Its translation is CSARDWTGSQPQHF.

A word on this clonotype: A read error is possible here, since a much larger clone lies one base away. This CDR3 fails to terminate in the conserved phenylalanine or tryptophan, so it likely reflects a read error. The V call is TRBV7-9, the J call TRBJ2-7, with 7 bases lining up with TRBD1. The germline CDR1 and CDR2 sequences are SEHNR and FQNEAQ (reference sequence). There are 16 residues in the CDR3. Trimming took 5 bases from V and 1 from J; bases not matched to a gene: 11. The chain's CDR3 is CASSQDKGAASYEQYL. The CDR3 nucleotides read TGTGCCAGCAGCCAAGATAAGGGGGCGGCATCCTACGAGCAGTACCTC.

About this clonotype: One end of the junction is discordant with germline, which a read error may explain. The chain is built from TRBV5-5 and TRBJ1-5; D unresolved. Germline CDR1 and CDR2: SGHKS and YYEKEE (reference sequence). This CDR3 spans 15 amino acids. The CDR3 loop is CASSGWLDVNQPQRF. The CDR3 region has the DNA TGTGCCAGCAGCGGGTGGCTTGATGTCAATCAGCCCCAGCGTTTT.

Ten or more counts support this clonotype. DNA for the CDR3: TGTGCCAGTAGTTTGGGACTAGCGGGGGGGCTCAATGAGCAGTTCTTC. Its protein is CASSLGLAGGLNEQFF. The chain carries TRBV19 and TRBJ2-1, with 16 bases lining up with TRBD2. The CDR3 totals 16 residues. Germline CDR1 LNHDA, CDR2 SQIVND (reference sequence). Germline trimming cut 5 bases from V and 6 bases from J; bases unmatched to any gene: 4.

As to this clonotype: A read error may produce the germline difference seen at one junction end. This chain uses TRBV11-2 with TRBJ1-4; D might be TRBD1 (6 bases). This CDR3 has 14 amino acids. Germline lookup yields CDR1 SGHAT and CDR2 FQNNGV. The CDR3 spells CASSPTGSTDTRYF. The CDR3 DNA follows: TGTGCCAGCAGCCCTACAGGGAGCACAGATACGCGGTATTTT.

This clonotype showed up many times. The V and J genes are TRBV5-1 and TRBJ2-5, with D possibly called TRBD1 or TRBD2 (6 bases each). Trimming took 4 bases from V and 5 from J, leaving 15 bases between them. Per the germline V gene, CDR1 is SGHRS and CDR2 is YFSETQ. This CDR3 spans 14 amino acids. The chain's CDR3 is CASSPNRDSETQYF. The CDR3 DNA reads TGCGCCAGCAGCCCAAACAGGGACTCGGAGACCCAGTACTTC.

This clonotype has ten or more counts. V gene TRBV4-1 combines with J gene TRBJ2-7; D uncertain. There are 13 residues in the CDR3. Germline CDR1 is MGHRA and CDR2 is YSYEKL. V gave up 0 bases and J gave up 6 bases, with 9 bases separating them. The CDR3 DNA follows: TGCGCCAGCAGCCAAGATTCGGCAGGCGAGCAGTACTTC. The encoded protein is CASSQDSAGEQYF.

This clonotype was picked up many times. The chain joins TRBV7-3 to TRBJ1-1; no clear D gene. Germline V gives CDR1 SGHTA, CDR2 FQGTGA. CDR3 length: 14 residues. Trimming cost V 6 bases and J 3 bases, with 14 bases left between them. In DNA form, the CDR3 reads TGTGCCAGCAGGAAGGGTCCTGGGGACACTGAAGCTTTCTTT. Protein: CASRKGPGDTEAFF.

This clonotype was found a few times. A much larger clone differs from this one at a single base, so this may be a read error. V is TRBV6-1 and J is TRBJ2-3; the match to TRBD2 covers 8 bases. This CDR3 is built from 14 residues. The V gene's germline CDR1 is MNHNS and CDR2 SASEGT. Trimming at V came to 8 bases and at J to 4 bases, leaving 8 bases not matched to a gene. The DNA for the CDR3 is TGTGCCAGCGGGCCTCAGCGGGGGCCAGATACGCAGTATTTT. The encoded protein is CASGPQRGPDTQYF.

At least ten counts were recorded for this clonotype. This chain connects TRBV28 to TRBJ2-6; no clear D. V was shortened by 3 bases and J by 0 bases, with 3 bases between the two germline ends. Looked up from germline, CDR1 is MDHEN and CDR2 is SYDVKM. CDR3 length equals 14 residues. The chain's CDR3 is CASSFSSGANVLTF. The CDR3 DNA follows: TGTGCCAGCAGTTTTAGCTCTGGGGCCAACGTCCTGACTTTC.

As for this clonotype: This may come from a read error, since a much larger clone is one base off. The gene calls are TRBV12-3 or TRBV12-4 and TRBJ2-3; TRBD2 aligns across 7 bases. The length of the CDR3 is 12 residues. Losses at the gene ends were 11 bases for V and 8 bases for J; bases not matched to a gene: 10. DNA of the CDR3: TGTGCCGGCGGACTAGATCCCGTTACGCAGTATTTT. Translation gives CAGGLDPVTQYF.

In its sample, this clonotype was seen many times. The chain carries TRBV4-2 and TRBJ2-7; 14 bases align to TRBD2. Germline loops: CDR1 LGHNA, CDR2 YNFKEQ. With 0 bases clipped from V and 7 bases from J, the junction kept 5 bases outside the gene matches. The CDR3 is 16 residues long. CDR3 DNA sequence: TGTGCCAGCAGCCAAGACAGACTAGCGGGGGGGCAAGAGCAGTACTTC. It encodes CASSQDRLAGGQEQYF.

About this clonotype itself: Just one base apart from a much larger clone, this may be a read error. CDR3 coding DNA: TGTGCCAGCAGCTGGTCGGGCAGTTCCTACGAGCAGTACTTC. Protein sequence: CASSWSGSSYEQYF. V and J are TRBV6-2 or TRBV6-3 and TRBJ2-7; no clear D. The CDR3 loop spans 14 amino acids. The V gene lost 6 bases and the J gene lost 1 base, with 13 bases spanning the gap. Germline V gene sequence: CDR1 MNHEY, CDR2 SVGEGT.

Remarks on this clonotype: This may be a read error: a much more frequent sequence differs by one nucleotide. The conserved closing phenylalanine or tryptophan is absent in this CDR3, likely reflecting a read error. The CDR3 DNA follows: TGTGCCAGCAGCTTGGAATCGGGGACTAGTTACGAGCAGTACCTC. Its protein is CASSLESGTSYEQYL. The chain combines TRBV5-5 with TRBJ2-7; the match to TRBD2 covers 8 bases. The CDR3 consists of 15 residues. With 0 bases clipped from V and 4 bases from J, the junction kept 6 bases outside the gene matches. In germline, CDR1 is SGHKS, CDR2 YYEKEE (reference sequence).

At least ten counts were recorded for this clonotype. This sequence joins TRBV12-3 or TRBV12-4 and TRBJ1-5; D gene uncertain. Trimming stripped 5 bases from V and 4 bases from J, with 12 bases between. This CDR3 region has 14 residues. CDR3 sequence: CASSDALLNQPQHF. The CDR3 nucleotides read TGTGCCAGCAGTGACGCCCTCCTGAATCAGCCCCAGCATTTT.

This sequence joins TRBV18 and TRBJ2-7; D is possibly TRBD1 or TRBD2 (5 bases each). Deletions cut 3 bases from V and 2 bases from J, with 11 bases between. The CDR3 is 14 amino acids. Germline values: CDR1 KGHSH, CDR2 LQKENI. The CDR3 DNA follows: TGTGCCAGCTCACCCCGGGACGGAGCCTACGAGCAGTACTTC. Encoded protein: CASSPRDGAYEQYF.

This clonotype was counted at least ten times. In DNA, the CDR3 is TGTGCCAGCTCCGAGGGACAGGTGAGGGAGACCCAGTACTTC. Translating it yields CASSEGQVRETQYF. This rearrangement joins TRBV25-1 to TRBJ2-5, with TRBD1 matching 8 bases. V lost 8 bases and J lost 5; bases outside the gene matches: 10. The CDR3 has 14 residues. Germline V lookup: CDR1 MGHDK, CDR2 SYGVNS. The full variable domain, its missing parts supplied by reference TRBV25-1 and TRBJ2-5, is EADIYQTPRYLVIGTGKKITLECSQTMGHDKMYWYQQDPGMELHLIHYSYGVNSTEKGDLSSESTVSRIRTEHFPLTLESARPSHTSQYLCASSEGQVRETQYFGPGTRLLVL.

This clonotype has a count of ten or more. Sequence at one end of the junction differs from germline and may be a read error. The chain joins TRBV12-3 or TRBV12-4 to TRBJ2-2; 9 bases are a match to TRBD2. The CDR3 contains 18 residues. As DNA, the CDR3 is TGTGCCAACAGTTTATTGGCGGGGGGGCTGCGAGGCACCGGGGAGCTGTTTTTT. Its translation is CANSLLAGGLRGTGELFF.

Ten or more counts support this clonotype. V usage is TRBV7-8 and J usage is TRBJ2-2; D not resolved. From germline, CDR1 is SGHVS and CDR2 FQNEAQ. The CDR3 contains 13 residues. With 1 base removed from V and 1 base from J, the gap between germline ends came to 1 base. This chain's CDR3 is CASSLGNTGELFF. CDR3 nucleotide sequence: TGTGCCAGCAGCTTAGGGAACACCGGGGAGCTGTTTTTT. Looking up the rest from reference TRBV7-8 and TRBJ2-2 gives the full variable domain: GAGVSQSPRYKVAKRGQDVALRCDPISGHVSLFWYQQALGQGPEFLTYFQNEAQLDKSGLPSDRFFAERPEGSVSTLKIQRTQQEDSAVYLCASSLGNTGELFFGEGSRLTVL.

This clonotype was recorded at least ten times. The rearrangement uses TRBV30 and TRBJ1-2; D unclear. V dropped 5 bases and J dropped 7 bases, with 17 bases sitting between them. The CDR3 length is 13 residues. Germline CDR1 and CDR2: GTSNPN and SVGIG (reference sequence). This chain's CDR3 is CAWEVNGGTGYTF. For the CDR3, the DNA is TGTGCCTGGGAGGTTAATGGAGGTACTGGCTACACCTTC.

This clonotype occurred many times. The CDR3 nucleotides are TGTGCCAGCAGTGAAGGACAGATTATGAACACTGAAGCTTTCTTT. As protein: CASSEGQIMNTEAFF. This sequence joins TRBV6-1 and TRBJ1-1; possibly TRBD1 for D (5 bases). The CDR3 consists of 15 residues. Looked up from germline, CDR1 is MNHNS and CDR2 is SASEGT. Trimming pared 1 base from V and 0 bases from J, leaving 9 bases between.

This clonotype was observed many times. In DNA form, the CDR3 reads TGTGCCACCTCCCCAGACAGGACTGCGAACACCGGGGAGCTGTTTTTT. Translation: CATSPDRTANTGELFF. The rearrangement uses TRBV19 and TRBJ2-2, with a possible D match to TRBD1 (6 bases). The length of the CDR3 is 16 residues. CDR1 is LNHDA and CDR2 is SQIVND in the germline V gene (reference sequence). Trimming took 10 bases from V and 0 from J, leaving 18 bases between them.

As regards this clonotype: Possible read error: a much larger clone is one base away. V is TRBV20-1 and J is TRBJ2-5; D perhaps matches TRBD1 (5 bases). CDR1 is DFQATT and CDR2 is SNEGSKA in the germline V gene (reference sequence). The CDR3 runs to 14 residues. CDR3 in amino acids: CGVKQAGRRETQYF. DNA of the CDR3: TGCGGTGTTAAGCAGGCAGGGCGCCGAGAGACCCAGTACTTC.

This clonotype was found many times. The chain recombines TRBV5-4 with TRBJ2-1, with unresolved D. From germline, CDR1 is SGHNT and CDR2 YYREEE (reference sequence). The CDR3 consists of 15 residues. V lost 4 bases and J 2 bases, leaving 13 bases between the germline ends. For the CDR3, the DNA is TGTGCCAGCAGCCCCGGAGAAGCACCCTACAATGAGCAGTTCTTC. It yields the protein CASSPGEAPYNEQFF.

This clonotype was seen at least ten times. J is TRBJ1-2 and V is TRBV3-1; D unclear. Germline values: CDR1 LGHDT, CDR2 YNNKEL (reference sequence). The CDR3 runs to 14 residues. Between the trimmed V and J ends, which lost 0 bases and 8 bases, there was a span of 13 bases. The CDR3 nucleotides are TGTGCCAGCAGCCAAGATATGGCAGTTAGGGGCTACACCTTC. This translates into CASSQDMAVRGYTF.